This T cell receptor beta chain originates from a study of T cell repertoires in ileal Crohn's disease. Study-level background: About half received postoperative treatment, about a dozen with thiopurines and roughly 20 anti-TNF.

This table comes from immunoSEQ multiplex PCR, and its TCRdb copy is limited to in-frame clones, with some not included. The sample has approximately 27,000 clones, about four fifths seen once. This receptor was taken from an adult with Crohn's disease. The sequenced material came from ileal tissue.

The CDR3 DNA reads TGTGCCAGCAGCCCCCAGTCAACTAGCGGCCCCAATGAGCAGTTCTTC. This gives the protein CASSPQSTSGPNEQFF. The genes are TRBV6-6 and TRBJ2-1; 8 bases align to TRBD2. V lost 6 bases and J lost 6; bases outside the gene matches: 13. The CDR3 spans 16 residues. Germline values: CDR1 MNHNY, CDR2 SVGAGI (reference sequence).